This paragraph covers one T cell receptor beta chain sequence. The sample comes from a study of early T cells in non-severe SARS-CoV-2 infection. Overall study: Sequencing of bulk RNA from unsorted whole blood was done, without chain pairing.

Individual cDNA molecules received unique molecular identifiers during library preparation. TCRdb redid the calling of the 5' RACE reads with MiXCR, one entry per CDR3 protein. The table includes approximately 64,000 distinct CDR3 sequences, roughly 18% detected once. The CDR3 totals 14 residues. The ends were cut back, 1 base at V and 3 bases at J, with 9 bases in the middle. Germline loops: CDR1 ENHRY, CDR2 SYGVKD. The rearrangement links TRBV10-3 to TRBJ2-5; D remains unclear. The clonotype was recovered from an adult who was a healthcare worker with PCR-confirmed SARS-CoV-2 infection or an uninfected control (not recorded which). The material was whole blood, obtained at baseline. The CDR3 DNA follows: TGTGCCATCAGTGAGTTTCAGGAGAAAGAGACCCAGTACTTC. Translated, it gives CAISEFQEKETQYF.